These 18 T cell receptor beta chains share one sample of origin, sequenced in a study of blood T cell repertoires in COVID-19. The repertoire was sequenced with immunoSEQ multiplex PCR; TCRdb's copy has only in-frame clones and lacks some. The sample gives approximately 500,000 clones, 70% to 90% of which show up once; approximately 1.8% is in the top ten. Sequencing was done on a sample of PBMCs or T cells enriched from blood (not recorded which). The receptors shown here come from a middle-aged woman who had recovered from COVID-19.

The gene calls are TRBV29-1 and TRBJ2-1, with no clear D. Germline assignment: CDR1 SQVTM and CDR2 ANQGSEA. Trimming cost V 5 bases and J 6 bases, with 14 bases left between them. The CDR3 extends over 13 amino acids. Here the CDR3 DNA reads TGCAGCGTTAGGAGCCCTAGGCGCAATGAGCAGTTCTTC. Protein: CSVRSPRRNEQFF.

The chain couples TRBV12-5 to TRBJ2-4, with TRBD2 identical over 9 bases. V was pared by 5 bases and J by 3 bases, with 17 bases of the junction left unmatched. This CDR3 contains 19 residues. In germline, CDR1 is LGHNT, CDR2 FRNRAP. The CDR3 sequence is CASGLRIAGEGWGKNIQYF. The CDR3 region has the DNA TGTGCTAGTGGTCTCCGGATAGCGGGGGAGGGATGGGGCAAAAACATTCAGTACTTC.

The J gene is TRBJ1-5, the V gene TRBV30, with 11 nucleotides matching TRBD1. The CDR3 consists of 16 residues. J gave up 2 bases and V 5 bases, and 8 bases lay outside the gene matches. Germline lookup yields CDR1 GTSNPN and CDR2 SVGIG (reference sequence). The chain's CDR3 is CAWGDRGTLGNQPQHF. The CDR3 coding sequence is TGTGCCTGGGGGGACAGGGGGACATTGGGCAATCAGCCCCAGCATTTT.

The chain combines TRBV19 with TRBJ1-1; TRBD1 aligns across 10 bases. The CDR3 loop spans 14 amino acids. CDR1 and CDR2 (germline): LNHDA, SQIVND (reference sequence). V lost 7 bases to trimming and J lost 4 bases; unmatched junction nucleotides: 6. The CDR3 protein is CASNDRGRATEAFF. As DNA, the CDR3 is TGTGCCAGTAACGACAGGGGGCGAGCCACTGAAGCTTTCTTT.

The V gene is TRBV25-1, the J gene TRBJ1-2; 10 nucleotides line up with TRBD1. Losses at the gene ends were 6 bases for V and 11 bases for J; bases not matched to a gene: 12. Germline V lookup: CDR1 MGHDK, CDR2 SYGVNS. CDR3 length equals 14 residues. CDR3 sequence reads: CASRRQGAGRGYTF. CDR3 bases: TGTGCCAGCAGGCGACAGGGGGCCGGTCGAGGTTACACCTTC.

This chain uses TRBV7-7 with TRBJ2-5, with a weak D call TRBD1 (5 bases). Per germline, CDR1 SSHAT and CDR2 FNYEAQ (reference sequence). With 5 bases removed from V and 4 bases from J, the gap between germline ends came to 11 bases. The CDR3 loop spans 13 amino acids. CDR3 residues: CASSPREGETQYF. The CDR3 DNA follows: TGTGCCAGCAGCCCCAGGGAAGGAGAGACCCAGTACTTC.

The chain links TRBV29-1 to TRBJ1-1, with 9 bases fitting TRBD1. V shed 7 bases, J shed 5 bases, and the junction held 5 bases outside the gene matches. The CDR3 is 12 residues long. CDR1 is SQVTM and CDR2 is ANQGSEA in the germline V gene. The CDR3 nucleotides read TGCAGCGGGACAGGGGATCAAACTGAAGCTTTCTTT. It is translated as CSGTGDQTEAFF.

This CDR3 reads CASSLVGTNTEAFF. CDR3 DNA sequence: TGTGCCAGCAGCTTAGTGGGCACTAACACTGAAGCTTTCTTT. The chain recombines TRBV7-2 with TRBJ1-1; D is uncertain. The CDR3 sequence is 14 residues long. Trimming pared 1 base from V and 2 bases from J, leaving 8 bases between. Germline V gives CDR1 SGHTA, CDR2 FQGNSA.

The chain employs TRBV15 and TRBJ2-1; 14 nucleotides align to TRBD2. Trimming removed 8 bases from V and 10 bases from J; junction bases left unmatched: 10. This CDR3 contains 15 residues. Germline-derived CDR1 and CDR2 are LNHNV and YYDKDF (reference sequence). DNA of the CDR3: TGTGCCACCGACAAGGGACTAGCGGGAGACGGGGAGCAGTTCTTC. This encodes CATDKGLAGDGEQFF.

A remark on this clone: This CDR3 is also generated by other DNA sequences in the sample. In DNA form, the CDR3 reads TGTGCCAGCAGCTCCACAGGGTACTATGGCTACACCTTC. Amino acid sequence: CASSSTGYYGYTF. J is TRBJ1-2 and V is TRBV7-2; D possibly corresponds to TRBD1 (6 bases). The length of the CDR3 is 13 residues. Per germline, CDR1 SGHTA and CDR2 FQGNSA. V was shortened by 4 bases and J by 3 bases, with 9 bases between the two germline ends.

V is TRBV13 and J is TRBJ2-7; 7 nucleotides align to TRBD1. The ends lost 1 base at V and 3 bases at J; junction bases unmatched: 3. This CDR3 has 14 amino acids. The V gene's germline CDR1 is PRHDT and CDR2 FYEKMQ (reference sequence). The CDR3 nucleotides read TGTGCCAGCAGCTTAGTCAACAGGGGCTACGAGCAGTACTTC. Residues: CASSLVNRGYEQYF.

The V gene is TRBV6-5, the J gene TRBJ2-1; 9 bases are shared with TRBD1. There are 15 residues in the CDR3. The germline V gene has CDR1 MNHEY and CDR2 SVGAGI. V dropped 8 bases and J dropped 4; count of bases not matched to a gene: 9. The CDR3 here is CASHPSGQGYNEQFF. CDR3 sequence (DNA): TGTGCCAGCCATCCCTCGGGACAGGGATACAATGAGCAGTTCTTC.

The J gene is TRBJ2-5, the V gene TRBV13, with 13 bases identical to TRBD2. Trimming cost V 5 bases and J 10 bases; bases outside gene matches: 13. Germline loops: CDR1 PRHDT, CDR2 FYEKMQ (reference sequence). There are 16 residues in the CDR3. The CDR3 is CASSPRTSGGRGGQYF. CDR3 DNA sequence: TGTGCCAGCAGCCCCAGGACTAGCGGGGGTCGAGGGGGCCAGTACTTC.

This chain connects TRBV7-6 to TRBJ2-7; 9 bases match TRBD2. CDR3 length equals 15 residues. V dropped 1 base and J dropped 5; count of bases not matched to a gene: 6. Germline CDR1 and CDR2: SGHVS and FNYEAQ. In DNA, the CDR3 is TGTGCCAGCAGCTTAGGCGCGGGAGGGCCACACGAGCAGTACTTC. Translated: CASSLGAGGPHEQYF.

The chain recombines TRBV29-1 with TRBJ2-7; D not resolved. The V end lost 7 bases, the J end lost 5 bases, and 12 bases lay between the germline ends. The CDR3 is made up of 11 amino acids. Germline loops: CDR1 SQVTM, CDR2 ANQGSEA. The CDR3 protein is CSGWKRNEQYF. The CDR3 DNA reads TGCAGCGGTTGGAAGAGGAACGAGCAGTACTTC.

This clone occurred once. The rearrangement links TRBV4-2 to TRBJ2-2; TRBD2 agrees at 14 bases. The V gene end was trimmed by 2 bases and the J gene end by 1 base; junction bases not matched to a gene: 6. Germline V gives CDR1 LGHNA, CDR2 YNFKEQ. CDR3 length equals 19 residues. The CDR3 region has the DNA TGTGCCAGCAGCCAAACAACCGGGACTAGCGGGAGGAACACCGGGGAGCTGTTTTTT. It translates to CASSQTTGTSGRNTGELFF.

The genes are TRBV19 and TRBJ1-5; D gene uncertain. Trimming stripped 7 bases from V and 2 bases from J, with 6 bases between. The CDR3 has 12 amino acids. Germline assignment: CDR1 LNHDA and CDR2 SQIVND (reference sequence). CDR3 in amino acids: CASKRGNQPQHF. DNA of the CDR3: TGTGCCAGTAAACGCGGCAATCAGCCCCAGCATTTT.

The J gene is TRBJ1-2, the V gene TRBV12-1. TRBV12-1 constitutes a pseudogene. The CDR3 contains 14 residues. The CDR3 region has the DNA TGTGCCAGCAGCTCTGCCTTAACGGGCTATGGCTACACCTTC. Translating gives CASSSALTGYGYTF.